This T cell receptor (beta chain) came from a study of siplizumab effects on memory and regulatory T cells. The CDR3 is 14 amino acids. The junction had 8 bases not matched to a gene; V was cut back by 6 bases and J by 3 bases. Germline values: CDR1 MNHEY, CDR2 SVGAGI. Study-level findings and limits: Only a minority of proliferating CD4+ or CD8+ clones had an assignable naive or memory phenotype, with roughly 80-96% lacking one. Major contributors to the alloresponse seemed to be naive T cells, which also appeared more diverse than memory cells.

This clone showed up just once. Its target is not known. Clones were read by immunoSEQ multiplex PCR, and TCRdb kept only the in-frame ones, dropping some. The sample shows roughly 40,000 clones, around 89% of them seen only once. The sequenced sample consisted of naive CD4+ T cells sorted from blood. This receptor was taken from a human donor in good health. The chain uses TRBV6-5 and TRBJ2-7, with 7 bases fitting TRBD1. CDR3 in DNA: TGTGCCAGCAGAGTAGGGGGCGTCGGCTACGAGCAGTACTTC. Translation: CASRVGGVGYEQYF.